A selection of T cell receptor beta chains follows, all from one sample in a study of CD8 T cells in Susac syndrome. MiXCR, applied by TCRdb to the immunoSEQ multiplex PCR reads, yields one record per CDR3 protein. Found here are more than 200,000 distinct CDR3 sequences, 93% of them singletons; the top ten hold around 0.067%. Sequences were obtained from CD4+ T cells from PBMCs. These receptors were taken from a human donor with multiple sclerosis. Each CDR3 is given with its conserved first and last residue. D genes are given only for firm matches. Clone size is stated in some rows and not others, as once, few, many or a class when expanded.

J gene: TRBJ1-2
clone size: -
V gene: TRBV5-1
CDR3 length: 12
D gene: -
CDR3 protein: CASSLEAGGYTF
CDR3 DNA: TGCGCCAGCAGCTTGGAGGCTGGGGGCTACACCTTC

J gene: TRBJ2-1
clone size: -
V gene: TRBV6-1
CDR3 length: 13
D gene: TRBD2
CDR3 protein: CATSGGVYNEQFF
CDR3 DNA: TGTGCCACTTCGGGGGGGGTCTACAATGAGCAGTTCTTC

J gene: TRBJ2-1
clone size: -
V gene: TRBV3-1
CDR3 length: 14
D gene: -
CDR3 protein: CASSFREPTNEQFF
CDR3 DNA: TGTGCCAGCAGCTTCCGGGAGCCCACGAATGAGCAGTTCTTC

J gene: TRBJ1-5
clone size: -
V gene: TRBV15
CDR3 length: 14
D gene: -
CDR3 protein: CATGGGRTHQPQHF
CDR3 DNA: TGTGCCACCGGGGGGGGACGGACCCATCAGCCCCAGCATTTT

J gene: TRBJ1-1
clone size: -
V gene: TRBV27
CDR3 length: 15
D gene: -
CDR3 protein: CASSLTDGPNTEAFF
CDR3 DNA: TGTGCCAGCAGCCTAACGGACGGTCCGAACACTGAAGCTTTCTTT

J gene: TRBJ2-2
clone size: -
V gene: TRBV4-2
CDR3 length: 16
D gene: TRBD1
CDR3 protein: CASSQEPGQGNEELFF
CDR3 DNA: TGTGCCAGCAGCCAAGAACCGGGACAGGGCAATGAGGAGCTGTTTTTT

J gene: TRBJ2-5
clone size: once
V gene: TRBV5-1
CDR3 length: 14
D gene: -
CDR3 protein: CASSLVFQQETQYF
CDR3 DNA: TGCGCCAGCAGCTTGGTGTTTCAGCAAGAGACCCAGTACTTC

J gene: TRBJ1-1
clone size: -
V gene: TRBV7-2
CDR3 length: 13
D gene: TRBD1
CDR3 protein: CASSLEGAGWTFF
CDR3 DNA: TGTGCCAGCAGCTTAGAGGGGGCTGGGTGGACTTTCTTT

J gene: TRBJ2-5
clone size: -
V gene: TRBV7-9
CDR3 length: 15
D gene: TRBD1
CDR3 protein: CASSPGTGVKETQYF
CDR3 DNA: TGTGCCAGCAGCCCTGGGACAGGCGTTAAGGAGACCCAGTACTTC

J gene: TRBJ1-2
clone size: -
V gene: TRBV9
CDR3 length: 15
D gene: -
CDR3 protein: CASSVEVGEFYGYTF
CDR3 DNA: TGTGCCAGCAGCGTAGAAGTGGGGGAGTTCTATGGCTACACCTTC

J gene: TRBJ2-2
clone size: -
V gene: TRBV7-9
CDR3 length: 14
D gene: -
CDR3 protein: CASSETAVTGELSF
CDR3 DNA: TGTGCCAGCAGCGAAACCGCGGTCACCGGGGAGCTGTCTTTT

J gene: TRBJ1-1
clone size: -
V gene: TRBV20-1
CDR3 length: 16
D gene: -
CDR3 protein: CSARDFRRGAVTEAFF
CDR3 DNA: TGCAGTGCTAGAGATTTCCGTCGGGGGGCTGTCACTGAAGCTTTCTTT

J gene: TRBJ1-1
clone size: -
V gene: TRBV10-2
CDR3 length: 13
D gene: -
CDR3 protein: CASSPDRRAEAFF
CDR3 DNA: TGCGCCAGCAGTCCCGACCGCAGGGCTGAAGCTTTCTTT

J gene: TRBJ2-3
clone size: -
V gene: TRBV12-3/TRBV12-4
CDR3 length: 15
D gene: TRBD2
CDR3 protein: CASSRGGNWADTQYF
CDR3 DNA: TGTGCCAGCAGCCGCGGGGGAAATTGGGCAGATACGCAGTATTTT

J gene: TRBJ2-7
clone size: -
V gene: TRBV30
CDR3 length: 13
D gene: TRBD1
CDR3 protein: CAWSGAGGHEQYF
CDR3 DNA: TGTGCCTGGAGTGGGGCAGGGGGCCACGAGCAGTACTTC

J gene: TRBJ2-1
clone size: -
V gene: TRBV24-1
CDR3 length: 16
D gene: TRBD2
CDR3 protein: CATSDERGSSYNEQFF
CDR3 DNA: TGTGCCACCAGTGATGAGCGGGGGAGCTCCTACAATGAGCAGTTCTTC

J gene: TRBJ1-1
clone size: -
V gene: TRBV12-3/TRBV12-4
CDR3 length: 13
D gene: -
CDR3 protein: CASSSQPRTEAFF
CDR3 DNA: TGTGCCAGCAGTTCACAACCCCGCACTGAAGCTTTCTTT

J gene: TRBJ2-6
clone size: -
V gene: TRBV9
CDR3 length: 17
D gene: TRBD1
CDR3 protein: CASSPGTGDLGANVLTF
CDR3 DNA: TGTGCCAGCAGCCCCGGGACAGGGGATTTGGGGGCCAACGTCCTGACTTTC

J gene: TRBJ1-1
clone size: -
V gene: TRBV11-1
CDR3 length: 15
D gene: TRBD1
CDR3 protein: CASSGSGTGRDEAFF
CDR3 DNA: TGTGCCAGCAGCGGGAGCGGGACAGGGAGGGATGAAGCTTTCTTT

J gene: TRBJ2-2
clone size: -
V gene: TRBV25-1
CDR3 length: 13
D gene: -
CDR3 protein: CASSYTMGGRVFF
CDR3 DNA: TGTGCCAGCAGTTACACCATGGGGGGTAGGGTGTTTTTT

J gene: TRBJ1-1
clone size: -
V gene: TRBV6-5
CDR3 length: 14
D gene: -
CDR3 protein: CASRQSAGGKRAFF
CDR3 DNA: TGTGCCAGCAGGCAAAGCGCGGGAGGGAAACGAGCTTTCTTT

J gene: TRBJ2-5
clone size: -
V gene: TRBV7-6
CDR3 length: 17
D gene: -
CDR3 protein: CASSSNLRGRVRETQYF
CDR3 DNA: TGTGCCAGCAGCTCAAATCTGCGCGGCAGGGTCCGCGAGACCCAGTACTTC

J gene: TRBJ2-6
clone size: -
V gene: TRBV12-5
CDR3 length: 19
D gene: -
CDR3 protein: CASGLIREGLRSGANVLTF
CDR3 DNA: TGTGCTAGTGGTTTAATTCGCGAGGGCCTACGCTCTGGGGCCAACGTCCTGACTTTC

J gene: TRBJ2-3
clone size: -
V gene: TRBV3-1
CDR3 length: 13
D gene: -
CDR3 protein: CASSQSPMDTQYF
CDR3 DNA: TGTGCCAGCAGCCAATCCCCAATGGATACGCAGTATTTT

J gene: TRBJ1-1
clone size: few
V gene: TRBV29-1
CDR3 length: 13
D gene: -
CDR3 protein: CSVARQANTEAFF
CDR3 DNA: TGCAGCGTTGCCCGTCAAGCCAACACTGAAGCTTTCTTT

J gene: TRBJ2-2
clone size: -
V gene: TRBV7-3
CDR3 length: 17
D gene: TRBD2
CDR3 protein: CASSRTSGGPGDGELFF
CDR3 DNA: TGTGCCAGCAGCCGGACTAGCGGGGGGCCAGGAGACGGGGAGCTGTTTTTT

J gene: TRBJ2-5
clone size: -
V gene: TRBV5-1
CDR3 length: 15
D gene: TRBD2
CDR3 protein: CASSTLAGTQETQYF
CDR3 DNA: TGCGCCAGCAGCACCCTAGCGGGGACCCAAGAGACCCAGTACTTC

J gene: TRBJ1-1
clone size: -
V gene: TRBV9
CDR3 length: 18
D gene: TRBD1
CDR3 protein: CASSVAAGVGTGGVEAFF
CDR3 DNA: TGTGCCAGCAGCGTAGCAGCGGGGGTGGGAACAGGGGGGGTTGAAGCTTTCTTT

J gene: TRBJ2-4
clone size: -
V gene: TRBV29-1
CDR3 length: 12
D gene: TRBD1
CDR3 protein: CSVRTGENIQYF
CDR3 DNA: TGCAGCGTCAGGACAGGGGAAAACATTCAGTACTTC

J gene: TRBJ1-1
clone size: -
V gene: TRBV7-2
CDR3 length: 14
D gene: -
CDR3 protein: CASSSLLRVGYAFF
CDR3 DNA: TGTGCCAGCAGCTCGCTACTCAGGGTGGGTTACGCTTTCTTT

J gene: TRBJ2-1
clone size: -
V gene: TRBV10-3
CDR3 length: 15
D gene: -
CDR3 protein: CAISEFAGTYNEQFF
CDR3 DNA: TGTGCCATCAGTGAATTTGCGGGGACCTACAATGAGCAGTTCTTC

J gene: TRBJ2-5
clone size: few
V gene: TRBV25-1
CDR3 length: 13
D gene: -
CDR3 protein: CASSAPGSETQYF
CDR3 DNA: TGTGCCAGCAGTGCCCCAGGATCAGAGACCCAGTACTTC

J gene: TRBJ2-2
clone size: once
V gene: TRBV19
CDR3 length: 15
D gene: TRBD2
CDR3 protein: CASSMLAGGTGELFF
CDR3 DNA: TGTGCCAGTAGTATGCTAGCGGGAGGCACCGGGGAGCTGTTTTTT

J gene: TRBJ1-2
clone size: -
V gene: TRBV20-1
CDR3 length: 11
D gene: -
CDR3 protein: CSVLSDYGYTF
CDR3 DNA: TGCAGTGTCTTGTCGGACTATGGCTACACCTTC

J gene: TRBJ2-1
clone size: -
V gene: TRBV2
CDR3 length: 15
D gene: TRBD2
CDR3 protein: CASSEVLAAYNEQFF
CDR3 DNA: TGTGCCAGCAGTGAGGTGCTAGCGGCCTACAATGAGCAGTTCTTC

J gene: TRBJ2-1
clone size: -
V gene: TRBV11-2
CDR3 length: 15
D gene: -
CDR3 protein: CASSSIRGTGNEQFF
CDR3 DNA: TGTGCCAGCAGCTCAATCAGGGGTACGGGCAATGAGCAGTTCTTC

J gene: TRBJ2-2
clone size: -
V gene: TRBV24-1
CDR3 length: 14
D gene: -
CDR3 protein: CATSGPSDTGELFF
CDR3 DNA: TGTGCCACCAGTGGGCCCTCGGACACCGGGGAGCTGTTTTTT

J gene: TRBJ2-1
clone size: -
V gene: TRBV7-6
CDR3 length: 14
D gene: -
CDR3 protein: CASSLAFRGGEQFF
CDR3 DNA: TGTGCCAGCAGCTTAGCCTTCAGGGGTGGTGAGCAGTTCTTC

J gene: TRBJ2-1
clone size: -
V gene: TRBV5-1
CDR3 length: 14
D gene: -
CDR3 protein: CASSESELYNEQFF
CDR3 DNA: TGCGCCAGCAGCGAAAGCGAGCTATACAATGAGCAGTTCTTC

J gene: TRBJ1-2
clone size: -
V gene: TRBV30
CDR3 length: 13
D gene: TRBD1
CDR3 protein: CAWSSTRTGEYTF
CDR3 DNA: TGTGCCTGGAGTTCCACAAGGACAGGGGAGTACACCTTC

J gene: TRBJ2-1
clone size: -
V gene: TRBV9
CDR3 length: 15
D gene: TRBD1
CDR3 protein: CASSASDRAGNEQFF
CDR3 DNA: TGTGCCAGCAGCGCTTCGGACAGGGCGGGGAATGAGCAGTTCTTC

J gene: TRBJ1-5
clone size: -
V gene: TRBV12-3/TRBV12-4
CDR3 length: 15
D gene: -
CDR3 protein: CASSLRDISNQPQHF
CDR3 DNA: TGTGCCAGCTCCTTGAGGGACATTAGCAATCAGCCCCAGCATTTT

J gene: TRBJ1-6
clone size: -
V gene: TRBV5-4
CDR3 length: 13
D gene: -
CDR3 protein: CASSRDNDSPLHF
CDR3 DNA: TGTGCCAGCAGCCGGGACAACGATTCACCCCTCCACTTT

J gene: TRBJ2-1
clone size: -
V gene: TRBV19
CDR3 length: 16
D gene: TRBD2
CDR3 protein: CASSIRLAGIANEQFF
CDR3 DNA: TGTGCCAGTAGTATTAGGCTAGCGGGAATAGCAAATGAGCAGTTCTTC

J gene: TRBJ2-1
clone size: -
V gene: TRBV7-2
CDR3 length: 15
D gene: TRBD2
CDR3 protein: CASSLAGTIGNEQFF
CDR3 DNA: TGTGCCAGCAGCTTAGCCGGGACTATCGGCAATGAGCAGTTCTTC

J gene: TRBJ2-5
clone size: -
V gene: TRBV24-1
CDR3 length: 13
D gene: -
CDR3 protein: CATSDGAKETQYF
CDR3 DNA: TGTGCCACCAGTGATGGGGCAAAAGAGACCCAGTACTTC

J gene: TRBJ1-2
clone size: -
V gene: TRBV5-1
CDR3 length: 13
D gene: -
CDR3 protein: CASSLLMGYGYTF
CDR3 DNA: TGCGCCAGCAGCTTGTTAATGGGCTATGGCTACACCTTC

J gene: TRBJ2-3
clone size: once
V gene: TRBV18
CDR3 length: 15
D gene: -
CDR3 protein: CASSLRGISTDTQYF
CDR3 DNA: TGTGCCAGCTCACTCCGAGGTATTAGCACAGATACGCAGTATTTT

J gene: TRBJ2-7
clone size: once
V gene: TRBV10-3
CDR3 length: 15
D gene: -
CDR3 protein: CAISESRTLTYEQYF
CDR3 DNA: TGTGCCATCAGTGAGTCTAGGACACTTACCTACGAGCAGTACTTC

J gene: TRBJ1-2
clone size: once
V gene: TRBV7-8
CDR3 length: 13
D gene: -
CDR3 protein: CASSPTDSYGYTF
CDR3 DNA: TGTGCCAGCAGCCCAACGGACAGTTATGGCTACACCTTC

J gene: TRBJ1-1
clone size: -
V gene: TRBV6-6
CDR3 length: 14
D gene: -
CDR3 protein: CASSYSIANTEAFF
CDR3 DNA: TGTGCCAGCAGTTACAGTATAGCAAACACTGAAGCTTTCTTT